The rows below give T cell receptor beta chains drawn from one sample of a study of siplizumab effects on memory and regulatory T cells. Sequencing was performed with immunoSEQ multiplex PCR; in TCRdb, only in-frame clones are kept and a portion is missing. The repertoire consists of around 120,000 clones, with about 94% occurring once and the leading ten covering roughly 1.8%. Sequenced sample: non-Treg CD4+ T cells sorted from blood. Source of these receptors: a human donor in good health. Both conserved end residues are part of each CDR3. A D gene is named only where the DNA matches it firmly.

J gene: TRBJ1-1
V gene: TRBV4-1
D gene: -
CDR3 protein: CASSQDPVGNTEAFF
CDR3 DNA: TGCGCCAGCAGCCAAGACCCCGTAGGGAACACTGAAGCTTTCTTT

J gene: TRBJ1-2
V gene: TRBV5-1
D gene: TRBD1
CDR3 protein: CASSLETGGWYGYTF
CDR3 DNA: TGCGCCAGCAGCTTGGAGACAGGGGGCTGGTATGGCTACACCTTC

J gene: TRBJ1-1
V gene: TRBV5-1
D gene: -
CDR3 protein: CASSLGTANTEAFF
CDR3 DNA: TGCGCCAGCAGCTTGGGGACAGCGAACACTGAAGCTTTCTTT

J gene: TRBJ2-2
V gene: TRBV7-9
D gene: -
CDR3 protein: CASSEVTGELFF
CDR3 DNA: TGTGCCAGCAGTGAAGTCACCGGGGAGCTGTTTTTT

J gene: TRBJ2-3
V gene: TRBV9
D gene: TRBD2
CDR3 protein: CASSPGLAGGLTDTQYF
CDR3 DNA: TGTGCCAGCAGCCCAGGACTAGCGGGGGGGCTCACAGATACGCAGTATTTT

J gene: TRBJ2-5
V gene: TRBV6-1
D gene: -
CDR3 protein: CASSEGAGRGETQYF
CDR3 DNA: TGTGCCAGCAGTGAAGGGGCAGGCCGGGGGGAGACCCAGTACTTC

J gene: TRBJ2-7
V gene: TRBV6-5
D gene: TRBD2
CDR3 protein: CASSYRVGTSDEQYF
CDR3 DNA: TGTGCCAGCAGTTACCGAGTCGGGACTAGTGACGAGCAGTACTTC

J gene: TRBJ1-4
V gene: TRBV11-2
D gene: TRBD1
CDR3 protein: CASSLGTGRSTNEKLFF
CDR3 DNA: TGTGCCAGCAGCTTGGGGACAGGCAGATCCACTAATGAAAAACTGTTTTTT

J gene: TRBJ1-4
V gene: TRBV7-2
D gene: -
CDR3 protein: CASSPVRGAQKLFF
CDR3 DNA: TGTGCCAGCAGCCCAGTACGGGGGGCACAAAAACTGTTTTTT

J gene: TRBJ1-6
V gene: TRBV27
D gene: -
CDR3 protein: CASISLGRLNSPLHF
CDR3 DNA: TGTGCCAGCATCAGCCTAGGGCGGCTCAATTCACCCCTCCACTTT

J gene: TRBJ2-2
V gene: TRBV7-2
D gene: TRBD1
CDR3 protein: CASSSTGENTGELFF
CDR3 DNA: TGTGCCAGCAGCTCGACAGGGGAGAACACCGGGGAGCTGTTTTTT

J gene: TRBJ2-2
V gene: TRBV30
D gene: -
CDR3 protein: CAWSFQGGTGELFF
CDR3 DNA: TGTGCCTGGAGTTTCCAAGGGGGCACCGGGGAGCTGTTTTTT

J gene: TRBJ2-1
V gene: TRBV5-4
D gene: -
CDR3 protein: CASSGRGGTRGHEQFF
CDR3 DNA: TGTGCCAGCAGCGGCCGGGGAGGGACACGGGGCCATGAGCAGTTCTTC

J gene: TRBJ1-4
V gene: TRBV28
D gene: TRBD1
CDR3 protein: CASSSQGVKDEKLFF
CDR3 DNA: TGTGCCAGCAGTTCACAGGGGGTCAAGGATGAAAAACTGTTTTTT

J gene: TRBJ2-7
V gene: TRBV7-9
D gene: -
CDR3 protein: CASLGTVSYEQYF
CDR3 DNA: TGTGCCAGTCTCGGGACGGTCTCCTACGAGCAGTACTTC

J gene: TRBJ2-5
V gene: TRBV7-9
D gene: -
CDR3 protein: CASSLTEETQYF
CDR3 DNA: TGTGCCAGCAGCCTGACCGAAGAGACCCAGTACTTC